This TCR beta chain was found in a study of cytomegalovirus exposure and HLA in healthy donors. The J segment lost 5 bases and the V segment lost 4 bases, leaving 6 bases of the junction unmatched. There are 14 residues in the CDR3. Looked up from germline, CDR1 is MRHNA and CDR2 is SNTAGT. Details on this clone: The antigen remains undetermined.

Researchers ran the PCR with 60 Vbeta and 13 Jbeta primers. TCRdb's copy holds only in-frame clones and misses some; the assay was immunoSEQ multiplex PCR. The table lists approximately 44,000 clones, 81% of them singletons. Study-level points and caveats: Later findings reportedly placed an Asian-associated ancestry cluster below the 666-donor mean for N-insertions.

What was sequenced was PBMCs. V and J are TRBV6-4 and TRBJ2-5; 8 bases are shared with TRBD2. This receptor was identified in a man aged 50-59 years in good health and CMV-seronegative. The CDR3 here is CASSARLAWETQYF. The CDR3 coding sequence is TGTGCCAGCAGTGCCAGACTAGCGTGGGAGACCCAGTACTTC.